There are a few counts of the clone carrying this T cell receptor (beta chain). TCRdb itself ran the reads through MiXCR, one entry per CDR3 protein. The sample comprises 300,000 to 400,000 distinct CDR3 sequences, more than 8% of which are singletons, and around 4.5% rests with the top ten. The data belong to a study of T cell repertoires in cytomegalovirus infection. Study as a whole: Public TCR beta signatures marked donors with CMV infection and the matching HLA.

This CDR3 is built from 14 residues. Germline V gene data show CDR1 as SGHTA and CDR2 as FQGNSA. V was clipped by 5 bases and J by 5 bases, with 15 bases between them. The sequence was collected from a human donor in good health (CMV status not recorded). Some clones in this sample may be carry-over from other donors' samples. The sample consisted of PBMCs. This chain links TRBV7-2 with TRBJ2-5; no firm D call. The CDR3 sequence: CASSLTRLRETQYF. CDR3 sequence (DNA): TGTGCCAGCAGCCTTACACGCCTTCGCGAGACCCAGTACTTC.